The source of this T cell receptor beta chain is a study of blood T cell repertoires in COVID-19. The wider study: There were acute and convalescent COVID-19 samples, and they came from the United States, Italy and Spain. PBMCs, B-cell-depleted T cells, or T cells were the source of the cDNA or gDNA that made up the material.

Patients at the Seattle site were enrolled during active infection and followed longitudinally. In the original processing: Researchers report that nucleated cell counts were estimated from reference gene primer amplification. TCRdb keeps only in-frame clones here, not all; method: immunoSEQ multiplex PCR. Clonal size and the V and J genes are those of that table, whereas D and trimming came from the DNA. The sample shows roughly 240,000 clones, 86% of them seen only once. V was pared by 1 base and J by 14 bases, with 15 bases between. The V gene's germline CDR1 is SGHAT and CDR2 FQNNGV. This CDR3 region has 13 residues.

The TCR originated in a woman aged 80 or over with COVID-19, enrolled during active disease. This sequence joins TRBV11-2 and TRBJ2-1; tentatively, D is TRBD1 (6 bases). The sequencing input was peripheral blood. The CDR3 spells CASSLGGTGNEFF. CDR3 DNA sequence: TGTGCCAGCAGCTTAGGTGGAACAGGGAATGAGTTCTTC.